These 13 T cell receptor beta chains were sequenced from one sample in a study of T cell responses to AZD1222 COVID-19 vaccine. Assay: immunoSEQ multiplex PCR; the TCRdb copy retains only in-frame clones and omits some. The sample includes tens of thousands of clones, 80% of them seen just once. Sample: peripheral blood, taken on day 0 of AZD1222 vaccination. The source is an adult in good health.

This rearrangement joins TRBV6-5 to TRBJ1-2; possibly TRBD1 for D (5 bases). Trimming cost V 0 bases and J 6 bases, with 11 bases left between them. Germline V CDR1 and CDR2: MNHEY, SVGAGI. This CDR3 contains 14 residues. The CDR3 here is CASSYSGGVDGYTF. In nucleotides, the CDR3 is TGTGCCAGCAGTTACTCCGGGGGGGTGGATGGCTACACCTTC.

Turning to this clone: Other DNA sequences in this sample translate to the same CDR3. This sequence joins TRBV28 and TRBJ1-2; D is unclear. The V and J ends lost 2 bases and 1 base respectively, with 2 bases between them. The CDR3 has 12 amino acids. Germline lookup yields CDR1 MDHEN and CDR2 SYDVKM. CDR3 amino acids: CASSLGNYGYTF. The DNA of the CDR3 is TGTGCCAGCAGTTTAGGTAACTATGGCTACACCTTC.

The chain has TRBV6-5 and TRBJ1-1; TRBD1 matches at 9 bases. The CDR3 extends over 14 amino acids. V was clipped by 7 bases and J by 5 bases; unmatched bases: 8. CDR1 and CDR2 from the germline V gene are MNHEY and SVGAGI. CDR3 sequence reads: CASTAGTGQTEAFF. The CDR3 coding sequence is TGTGCCAGCACCGCCGGGACAGGGCAGACTGAAGCTTTCTTT.

The chain links TRBV5-6 to TRBJ2-1; 10 nucleotides line up with TRBD1. The V segment lost 3 bases and the J segment 6 bases; nucleotides outside the gene matches: 3. Per germline, CDR1 SGHDT and CDR2 YYEEEE. This CDR3 is 14 amino acids long. Written as DNA, the CDR3 is TGTGCCAGCAGCTCCGGGACAGGGGTCAATGAGCAGTTCTTC. This codes for CASSSGTGVNEQFF.

This sequence joins TRBV5-4 and TRBJ1-1, with a possible D match to TRBD1 (5 bases). This CDR3 region has 15 residues. V was pared by 0 bases and J by 0 bases, with 9 bases between. The germline V gene has CDR1 SGHNT and CDR2 YYREEE (reference sequence). The CDR3 region has the DNA TGTGCCAGCAGCTTGGGGGGGGTACTGAACACTGAAGCTTTCTTT. It encodes CASSLGGVLNTEAFF. Combining the CDR3 with reference TRBV5-4 and TRBJ1-1 gives the whole variable domain ETGVTQSPTHLIKTRGQQVTLRCSSQSGHNTVSWYQQALGQGPQFIFQYYREEENGRGNFPPRFSGLQFPNYSSELNVNALELDDSALYLCASSLGGVLNTEAFFGQGTRLTVV.

This clone was seen a few times. J is TRBJ1-1 and V is TRBV28; 7 nucleotides agree with TRBD1. CDR1 and CDR2 from the germline V gene are MDHEN and SYDVKM. The CDR3 totals 17 residues. V trimming: 3 bases; J trimming: 5 bases; junction bases outside the gene matches: 15. This CDR3 is CASSFGTASFSGTEAFF. The CDR3 DNA follows: TGTGCCAGCAGTTTCGGGACAGCGTCGTTCAGTGGAACTGAAGCTTTCTTT.

The CDR3 region is CASSRGQSNQPQHF. CDR3 sequence (DNA): TGTGCCAGTAGTAGAGGACAGAGTAATCAGCCCCAGCATTTT. The chain joins TRBV19 to TRBJ1-5; TRBD1 is a possible D gene (6 bases). Germline assignment: CDR1 LNHDA and CDR2 SQIVND (reference sequence). This CDR3 comprises 14 residues. Trimming left V 4 bases short and J 4 bases short, with 11 bases between.

V usage is TRBV12-5 and J usage is TRBJ2-7, with D hard to call. CDR1 is LGHNT and CDR2 is FRNRAP in the germline V gene. The CDR3 covers 15 residues. With 0 bases removed from V and 2 bases from J, the gap between germline ends came to 11 bases. The CDR3 protein is CASGLVHSDTYEQYF. Written as DNA, the CDR3 is TGTGCTAGTGGTTTGGTTCACTCCGACACCTACGAGCAGTACTTC.

The chain links TRBV30 to TRBJ1-4; D uncertain. Germline assignment: CDR1 GTSNPN and CDR2 SVGIG (reference sequence). The length of the CDR3 is 13 residues. Deletions cut 8 bases from V and 4 bases from J, with 14 bases between. DNA for the CDR3: TGTGCCGTCGGACGCCAGCTTAATGAAAAACTGTTTTTT. It translates to CAVGRQLNEKLFF.

This chain links TRBV28 with TRBJ2-1, with TRBD2 matching 9 bases. Germline V CDR1 and CDR2: MDHEN, SYDVKM. The CDR3 is 15 residues long. V lost 5 bases and J lost 6; bases outside the gene matches: 8. CDR3 loop: CASSPHQRGVNEQFF. As DNA, the CDR3 is TGTGCCAGCAGTCCCCACCAGCGGGGGGTCAATGAGCAGTTCTTC.

V and J are TRBV19 and TRBJ2-3, with TRBD2 matching 9 bases. CDR1 LNHDA and CDR2 SQIVND come from the germline V gene (reference sequence). The CDR3 sequence is 13 residues long. V lost 4 bases and J lost 4; bases outside the gene matches: 0. CDR3 sequence (DNA): TGTGCCAGTAGTAGCGGGGGGGCAGATACGCAGTATTTT. Amino acids: CASSSGGADTQYF.

This chain joins TRBV3-1 (or the pseudogene TRBV3-2) and TRBJ1-1, with D hard to call. Trimming left V 4 bases short and J 1 base short, with 13 bases between. Germline V gene data show CDR1 as LGHDT and CDR2 as YNNKEL (reference sequence). The CDR3 consists of 15 residues. CDR3 DNA: TGTGCCAGCAGCCCCACCTCTCCGGGGAACACTGAAGCTTTCTTT. As protein: CASSPTSPGNTEAFF.

This clone has more than one count but fewer than ten. This sequence joins TRBV6-5 and TRBJ2-7, with 7 bases identical to TRBD1. The CDR3 loop spans 15 amino acids. J gave up 2 bases and V 4 bases, and 8 bases lay outside the gene matches. Germline V gene lookup returns CDR1 MNHEY and CDR2 SVGAGI. In nucleotides, the CDR3 is TGTGCCAGCAGTTCCCCCCGACAGGGACCCTACGAGCAGTACTTC. Its translation is CASSSPRQGPYEQYF.